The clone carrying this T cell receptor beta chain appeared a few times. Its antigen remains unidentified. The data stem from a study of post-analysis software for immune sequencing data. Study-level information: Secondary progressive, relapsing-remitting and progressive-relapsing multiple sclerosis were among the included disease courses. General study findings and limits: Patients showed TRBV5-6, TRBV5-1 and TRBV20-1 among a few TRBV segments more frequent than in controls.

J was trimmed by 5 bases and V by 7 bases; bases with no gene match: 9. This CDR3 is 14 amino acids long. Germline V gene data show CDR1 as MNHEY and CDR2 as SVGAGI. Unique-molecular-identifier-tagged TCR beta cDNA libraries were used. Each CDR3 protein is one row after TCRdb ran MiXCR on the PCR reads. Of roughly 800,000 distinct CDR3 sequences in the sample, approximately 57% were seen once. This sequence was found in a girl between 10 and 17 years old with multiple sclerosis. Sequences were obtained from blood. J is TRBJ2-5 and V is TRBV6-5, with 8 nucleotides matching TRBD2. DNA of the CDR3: TGTGCCAGCATCGGGGGGGGCGCTCGGGAGACCCAGTACTTC. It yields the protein CASIGGGARETQYF.